This record concerns one TCR beta chain sequence. This clone was detected only a few times. It lacks a known antigen. No qualities accompany the bases; no much larger clone lies one base away. Using the deep immunoSEQ assay, TCR CDR3 regions were amplified from genomic DNA by multiplex PCR. For each cell subset, the extracted genomic DNA was distributed evenly across all wells of several immunoSEQ 96-well plates, and each plate served as one replicate. For sorted subsets, each replicate PCR was loaded with 200 ng genomic DNA, equivalent to some 31,000 T cell genomes. Purified libraries were measured with a Qubit 3.0 fluorometer, size-checked on a Bioanalyzer 2100, and measured again with the KAPA Library Quantification kit. Each immunoSEQ 96-well plate was sequenced on its own single-read 150-cycle Illumina NextSeq 550 flow cell. Turning to the authors' computational methods: Because only junctional sequences without quality scores were contained in the immunoSEQ output, filtering matching that applied to full-length reads could not be performed. To assign V/J genes and CDR3, sequences were annotated using PyIR, a Python wrapper for IgBLAST v1.9, with IMGT germline references. Reads were removed for weak V/J assignments (E-value above 1e-6), missing CDR3, stop codons, out-of-frame junctions, or ambiguous translated residues. A V3J clonotype was defined by an identical inferred V gene, J gene, and CDR3 amino acid sequence. Percentage overlap between repertoires was calculated by dividing the number of shared unique clonotypes by the size of the smaller repertoire. Richness of each repertoire was evaluated using RTK rarefaction, the Chao1 estimator, and Recon v2.1 estimates of unobserved clonotypes. For all TCRbeta clonotypes obtained by the gDNA method from a few donors, generation probabilities were computed with OLGA. As stored in TCRdb, this immuneACCESS dataset retains in-frame rearrangements with V and J assigned. A fraction of the clones does not appear; measured against another copy, unresolved V genes explain less than half of the discrepancy, and the remainder lacks a known reason. That table furnishes V, J and clone size, whereas the DNA furnished D and trimming. In this sample the table shows about 710,000 clones, around 77% of which occur a single time. The ten biggest clones cover around 1.7% of the sample.

The record originates from a study of shared clonotypes between healthy human individuals (dated by TCRdb to about 2020). Describing the broader study: Three men and two women, aged 18 to 49 years, made up the cohort. Between about 0.85 and 8.9 billion PBMCs per donor were obtained by leukapheresis. Per donor, three plates each were used for CD4 naive and CD4 memory, two for CD8 naive, and one for CD8 memory. Different laboratories and diverse techniques were used to prepare libraries and sequence TCR repertoires, to increase sequencing depth and limit assay-specific biases. To estimate repertoire size and how much clonotypes are shared between individuals, the study performed deep sequencing of blood TCR repertoires from roughly five healthy adults. What the research found in general, with its limitations: Higher generation probabilities were observed for clonotypes shared by all four sorted-subset donors than for non-shared clonotypes. Even with the large sequencing depth, rarefaction of the sorted-subset datasets indicated that sequencing was incomplete. Based on pairwise subsampling, the degree of clonotype sharing among donors was expected to be affected by sequencing depth. Sampling was restricted to blood, and TCR repertoires in tissue are likely to differ from TCR repertoires in blood. The genetic and exposure-history diversity represented was limited by the small number of donors. Sharing across a handful of donors was observed for 4.5% to 6.5% of naive CD4, around 3.5% of naive CD8, about 2.5% of memory CD4, and around 0.4% of memory CD8 clonotypes. Larger estimated clonotype richness was generally found for naive subsets than for memory subsets.

Reading from cysteine to phenylalanine, the CDR3 counts 13 amino acids. Of all the DNA, just the CDR3 is kept, 39 bases in frame from base 1. Cut back by 2 bases and 5 bases, the V and J ends lie 9 bases apart. From the germline V gene (reference sequence), CDR1 is MNHEY and CDR2 is SMNVEV. Healthy HIV-negative adults with no recently reported acute infections or vaccinations were included as donors. All donors were Caucasian adults living in Nashville, Tennessee, USA. CD4+ T cells were enriched through magnetic negative selection, after which naive cells were positively selected on CD45RA and the remaining negative fraction served as the memory subset. Blood was obtained by leukapheresis, after which PBMCs were separated by Ficoll-Histopaque density gradient centrifugation and cryopreserved in liquid nitrogen vapor phase. Purity and quantity of every magnetically sorted T cell population were checked by analytical flow cytometry. Genomic DNA was isolated from every sorted fraction and measured by UV absorbance on a Nanodrop 2000c.

This TCR was recovered from a woman aged 30 to 39 in good health. The V and J segments used are TRBV27 and TRBJ1-1; the D gene assignment is ambiguous. Material for sequencing was memory CD4+ T cells sorted from blood. Reading the label with the study, this specimen's cell subset or site is: CD45RA-negative fraction. The DNA sequence is as follows: TGTGCCAGCAGTTTAGACGGTTTTACTGAAGCTTTCTTT. The encoded protein is CASSLDGFTEAFF.